This TCR beta chain was captured in a study of blood T cells in healthy people across ages. Overall study results and limits: A strong correlation between TCR beta diversity and naive T cell percentage was seen.

Each of the donors had roughly 9.4 milliliters of peripheral blood drawn into EDTA-treated Vacutainer tubes. A second PCR of about 7 to 11 cycles used a sample-barcoded 5' primer and a J-beta primer mix. All samples gave at least 2.5 million CDR3-containing paired-end reads. TCRdb re-derived calls from the 5' RACE reads in MiXCR, one entry per CDR3 protein. The table shows 1,100,000 or so distinct CDR3 sequences, with roughly 45% occurring only once. Comment on this clonotype: Its antigen is unknown.

V gave up 4 bases and J gave up 4 bases, with 16 bases separating them. This CDR3 region has 15 residues. Per the germline V gene, CDR1 is SGHDN and CDR2 is FVKESK. The chain employs TRBV14 and TRBJ1-2, with D unclear. The receptor was isolated from a woman aged 60-70 years in good health. Sequences were obtained from blood. CDR3 bases: TGTGCCAGCAGCCCTCATATACGGGCCACCTATGGCTACACCTTC. This gives the protein CASSPHIRATYGYTF.